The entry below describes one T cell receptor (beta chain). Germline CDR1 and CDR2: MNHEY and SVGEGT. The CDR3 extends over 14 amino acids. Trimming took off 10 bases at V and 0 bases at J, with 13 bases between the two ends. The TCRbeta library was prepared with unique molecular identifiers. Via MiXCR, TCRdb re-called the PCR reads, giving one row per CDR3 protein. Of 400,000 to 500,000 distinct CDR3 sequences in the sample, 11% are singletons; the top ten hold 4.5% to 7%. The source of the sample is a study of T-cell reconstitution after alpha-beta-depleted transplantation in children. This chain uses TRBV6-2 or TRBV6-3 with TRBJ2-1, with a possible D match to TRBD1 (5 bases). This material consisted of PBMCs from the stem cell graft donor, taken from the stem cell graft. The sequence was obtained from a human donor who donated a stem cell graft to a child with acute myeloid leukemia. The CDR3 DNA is TGTGCCACAGCAGCCAGGGTCTCCTACAATGAGCAGTTCTTC. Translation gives CATAARVSYNEQFF.